A selection of T cell receptor beta chains follows, all from one sample in a study of T cells after yellow fever vaccination. TCRdb independently ran MiXCR on the 5' RACE reads; one entry per CDR3 protein. This sample carries 50,000 or so distinct CDR3 sequences, approximately 7% of them seen once, and the ten largest clones take approximately 28%. The source was CD8+ T cells sorted from PBMCs, collected approximately 16 days after the first yellow fever vaccination. The receptors here all came from a man aged 18 to 29 who received the YFV17D yellow fever vaccine. Each CDR3 is given with its conserved first and last residue. The D gene is left open where the match is weak. A row's size may be missing; if present it is once, few, many or a size class.

>TRBJ2-5|TRBV6-2/TRBV6-3|.|many
TGTGCCAGCAGTTCTTTAGAGGGGACCCAGTACTTC
CASSSLEGTQYF
>TRBJ2-5|TRBV15|.|many
TGTGCCACCAGCCCCGGTGGTGGTGGCGAGACCCAGTACTTC
CATSPGGGGETQYF
>TRBJ2-7|TRBV4-1|TRBD2|once
TGCACCAGCAGCCAAGGATTTAGAGCGGGGGGGAACGAGCAGTACTTC
CTSSQGFRAGGNEQYF
>TRBJ2-7|TRBV6-1|.|many
TGTGCCAGCAGTGAAAAGGTGGGGGGGGCGGACGACGAGCAGTACTTC
CASSEKVGGADDEQYF
>TRBJ2-3|TRBV15|TRBD2|many
TGTGCCACCAGCACTAGCGGGGGAACTGGAGATACGCAGTATTTT
CATSTSGGTGDTQYF
>TRBJ1-2|TRBV5-1|.|.
TGCGCCAGCAGCCCCCGTTCATCCGGCGACTATGGCTACACCTTC
CASSPRSSGDYGYTF
>TRBJ2-5|TRBV7-6|.|many
TGTGCCAGCAGCTCGGGTCCAGTGTCGGAGACCCAGTACTTC
CASSSGPVSETQYF
>TRBJ1-2|TRBV6-5|TRBD1|.
TGTGCCAGCAGAGGGACAGCCATAAACTATGGCTACACCTTC
CASRGTAINYGYTF
>TRBJ1-3|TRBV12-3/TRBV12-4|TRBD1|few
TGTGCCAGCGGGACAGGGAAAAGCCAGCGAAACACCATATATTTT
CASGTGKSQRNTIYF
>TRBJ1-2|TRBV5-1|.|.
TGCGCCAGCAGGCCATTCGGGGGGCAGGATGGCTACACCTTC
CASRPFGGQDGYTF
>TRBJ2-1|TRBV19|.|.
TGTGCCAGTAGTTGGCTGGAGGGCAATGAGCAGTTCTTC
CASSWLEGNEQFF
>TRBJ2-1|TRBV7-2|.|many
TGTGCCAGCAGCTTAGCGGGGTGGACAGTTGTTTACAATGAGCAGTTCTTC
CASSLAGWTVVYNEQFF
>TRBJ2-7|TRBV7-2|TRBD1|few
TGTGCCAGCAGCTTAGCCGAAGGAACAGGGGCATACGAGCAGTACTTC
CASSLAEGTGAYEQYF
>TRBJ1-1|TRBV13|TRBD1|many
TGTGCCAGCAGCCCATGGACAGGGATGAACACTGAAGCTTTCTTT
CASSPWTGMNTEAFF
>TRBJ1-3|TRBV12-5|.|few
TGTGCTAGTGGTTCGGGAGGGGGGGACGGAAACACCATATATTTT
CASGSGGGDGNTIYF
>TRBJ2-3|TRBV7-9|.|many
TGTGCCAGCAGCTCCACGGAGGGGATCTTCCCAGATACGCAGTATTTT
CASSSTEGIFPDTQYF
>TRBJ2-2|TRBV6-4|TRBD2|many
TGTGCCAGCAGTGACTCTAGCGGGGGCACCGGGGAGCTGTTTTTT
CASSDSSGGTGELFF
>TRBJ2-7|TRBV7-6|TRBD2|many
TGTGCCAGCAGCTTAGCTACGGGACTAGGGGACTACGAGCAGTACTTC
CASSLATGLGDYEQYF
>TRBJ1-6|TRBV5-6|.|many
TGTGCCAGCAGCTTGGGTATCGGGCCCCTCCACTTT
CASSLGIGPLHF
>TRBJ1-3|TRBV20-1|.|few
TGCAGTGCTCCCGTGGCGGACTCTGGAAACACCATATATTTT
CSAPVADSGNTIYF
>TRBJ2-3|TRBV6-2/TRBV6-3|.|many
TGTGCCAGCAGTAACACTGGAAGCACAGATACGCAGTATTTT
CASSNTGSTDTQYF
>TRBJ2-1|TRBV6-2/TRBV6-3|TRBD2|many
TGTGCCATTTCACGGGGGGGGAGGCAGTTCTTC
CAISRGGRQFF
>TRBJ2-1|TRBV20-1|TRBD2|few
TGCTGTGCTGGGACTAGCGGGGTGAGGGCTCTCAATGAGCAGTTCTTC
CCAGTSGVRALNEQFF
>TRBJ2-1|TRBV20-1|.|few
TGCAGTGCTAGAGCCCCCCTCCTAGCGAGCTCCTACAATGAGCAGTTCTTC
CSARAPLLASSYNEQFF
>TRBJ1-6|TRBV15|.|many
TGTGCCACCCGCCGGGCCAGGGGAGGCAATTCACCCCTCCACTTT
CATRRARGGNSPLHF
>TRBJ2-1|TRBV29-1|TRBD2|many
TGCAGCGTTGAGCCTAGCGGGGGGATTGAGCAGTTCTTC
CSVEPSGGIEQFF
>TRBJ1-2|TRBV29-1|.|.
TGCAGCGCCGAGATCGACTTCTATGGCTACACCTTC
CSAEIDFYGYTF
>TRBJ2-1|TRBV7-9|.|many
TGTGCCAGCAGCTCGGGGGCACAGTTCTTC
CASSSGAQFF
>TRBJ1-2|TRBV4-3|.|.
TGCGCCAGCAGCCAAGAGGGCTATGGCTACACCTTC
CASSQEGYGYTF
>TRBJ2-5|TRBV4-3|TRBD1|many
TGCGCCAGCAGCCAAGGTTCAGGGGGTCGAGAGACCCAGTACTTC
CASSQGSGGRETQYF
>TRBJ2-2|TRBV9|TRBD2|.
TGTGCCAGCAGCGGTCTAGCGGGGGGTACCGGGGAGCTGTTTTTT
CASSGLAGGTGELFF
>TRBJ1-2|TRBV11-2|.|many
TGTGCCAGCAGCTTAGGCATAGGGGGAGAGAACTATGGCTACACCTTC
CASSLGIGGENYGYTF
>TRBJ2-2|TRBV6-2/TRBV6-3|.|many
TGTGCCAGCAGAGAGGGTAGGGAGGCCACCGGGGAGCTGTTTTTT
CASREGREATGELFF
>TRBJ2-5|TRBV9|TRBD1|many
TGTGCCAGCAGCGCGGCGCTGAGTACAGGGGTAGAGGAGACCCAGTACTTC
CASSAALSTGVEETQYF
>TRBJ1-5|TRBV5-5|.|few
TGTGCCAGCAGCTCGGGGAGCGGGGATCAGCCCCAGCATTTT
CASSSGSGDQPQHF
>TRBJ1-2|TRBV2|.|few
TGTGCCAGCAGTGGGGCGTACAACTATGGCTACACCTTC
CASSGAYNYGYTF
>TRBJ2-6|TRBV29-1|.|many
TGCAGCGTTCCCGGAAGCTCTGGGGCCAACGTCCTGACTTTC
CSVPGSSGANVLTF
>TRBJ2-7|TRBV5-8|.|.
TGTGCCAGGAGCTTGTGGGGGGCCTACGAGCAGTACTTC
CARSLWGAYEQYF
>TRBJ2-3|TRBV5-1|TRBD2|few
TGCGCCAGCAGCTTGGTTAGCGGGGGGGCCGGAGATACGCAGTATTTT
CASSLVSGGAGDTQYF
>TRBJ1-5|TRBV7-6|.|many
TGTGCCAGCAGCTTAGACGTTACAGGGAGCAATCAGCCCCAGCATTTT
CASSLDVTGSNQPQHF
>TRBJ2-2|TRBV7-8|TRBD1|many
TGTGCCAGCAGACAAGGACAGGGGCCCACCGGGGAGCTGTTTTTT
CASRQGQGPTGELFF
>TRBJ2-1|TRBV5-1|.|many
TGCGCCAGCAGCGATAGGACTAGACAGGGTGAGCAGTTCTTC
CASSDRTRQGEQFF
>TRBJ2-7|TRBV6-5|TRBD2|few
TGTGCCAGCAGTTCGGGCAGCGGGGGGTCCTCCTCCTACGAGCAGTACTTC
CASSSGSGGSSSYEQYF
>TRBJ2-6|TRBV7-2|.|many
TGTGCCAGCAGCTTCGACCACTCTGGGGCCAACGTCCTGACTTTC
CASSFDHSGANVLTF